The subject of this entry is one T cell receptor beta chain. V shed 6 bases, J shed 3 bases, and the junction held 7 bases outside the gene matches. Germline CDR1 and CDR2: LGHNT and FRNRAP. The CDR3 spans 15 residues. Participants were placed into cohorts based on the clinical history they reported. This entry comes from a study of blood T cell repertoires in COVID-19. Repertoires were generated with immunoSEQ multiplex PCR, while TCRdb's copy carries only in-frame clones and drops some. The sample contains fewer than 600,000 clones, 88% of which appear only once. The receptor was derived from a woman in her thirties or forties who had recovered from COVID-19. Sequenced sample: PBMCs or T cells enriched from blood (not recorded which). The chain is built from TRBV12-5 and TRBJ2-3; 9 nucleotides agree with TRBD2. CDR3 DNA sequence: TGTGCTAGTGGCCTTGGACTAGCGAGAACAGATACGCAGTATTTT. Protein sequence: CASGLGLARTDTQYF. Complete variable domain (other parts from reference TRBV12-5 and TRBJ2-3): DARVTQTPRHKVTEMGQEVTMRCQPILGHNTVFWYRQTMMQGLELLAYFRNRAPLDDSGMPKDRFSAEMPDATLATLKIQPSEPRDSAVYFCASGLGLARTDTQYFGPGTRLTVL.